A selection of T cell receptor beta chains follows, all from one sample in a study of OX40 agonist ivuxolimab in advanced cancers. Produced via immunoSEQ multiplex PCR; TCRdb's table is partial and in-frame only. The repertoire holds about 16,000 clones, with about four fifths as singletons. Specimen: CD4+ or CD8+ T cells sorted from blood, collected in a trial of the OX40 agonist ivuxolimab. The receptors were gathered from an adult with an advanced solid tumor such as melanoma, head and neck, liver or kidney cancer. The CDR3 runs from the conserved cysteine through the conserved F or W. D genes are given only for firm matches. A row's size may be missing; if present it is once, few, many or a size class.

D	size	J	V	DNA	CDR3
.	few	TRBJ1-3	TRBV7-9	TGTGCCAGCAGCCTAGGACGGGTTAGCTCTGGAAACACCATATATTTT	CASSLGRVSSGNTIYF
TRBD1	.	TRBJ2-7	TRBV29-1	TGCAGCGCCGTACAGGGGGCGCGCGGCGAGCAGTACTTC	CSAVQGARGEQYF
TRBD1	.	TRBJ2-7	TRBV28	TGTGCCAGCAGTTCAGACAGGGGGGCGGTCGACGAGCAGTACTTC	CASSSDRGAVDEQYF
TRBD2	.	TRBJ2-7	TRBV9	TGTGCCAGCAGCGGGCTAGCGGGGGACCGATACGAGCAGTACTTC	CASSGLAGDRYEQYF
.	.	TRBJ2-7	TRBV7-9	TGTGCCAGCAGTTACAATTACGAGCAGTACTTC	CASSYNYEQYF
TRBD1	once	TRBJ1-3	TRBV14	TGTGCCAGCAGCCAAGGGTTTTTGACAGGGGAGCGGAACACCATATATTTT	CASSQGFLTGERNTIYF
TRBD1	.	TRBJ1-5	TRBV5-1	TGCGCCAGCAGCGTAGGGCAGGGGGAAGCTCAGCCCCAGCATTTT	CASSVGQGEAQPQHF
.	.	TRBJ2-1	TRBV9	TGTGCCAGCAGCTCAAAAGGGAATGAGCAGTTCTTC	CASSSKGNEQFF
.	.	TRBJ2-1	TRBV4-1	TGCGCCAGCAGCCAAGAGCATCGGAGACTGAATGAGCAGTTCTTC	CASSQEHRRLNEQFF
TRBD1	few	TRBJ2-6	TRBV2	TGTGCCACCCGACAGGGGGTGAGCTCTGGGGCCAACGTCCTGACTTTC	CATRQGVSSGANVLTF
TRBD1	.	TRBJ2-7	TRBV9	TGTGCCAGCAGCCTAGAGGGCGGACAGGGCAACGAGCAGTACTTC	CASSLEGGQGNEQYF
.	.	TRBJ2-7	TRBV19	TGTGCCACAGGTGTCCCCCCCTACGAGCAGTACTTC	CATGVPPYEQYF
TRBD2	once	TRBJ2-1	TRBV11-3	TGTGCCAGCAGCTATCTAGCGGGAGGGATGCATGAGCAGTTCTTC	CASSYLAGGMHEQFF
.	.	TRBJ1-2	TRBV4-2	TGTGCCAGCAGCCAAAATCGTGAATGGTATGGCTACACCTTC	CASSQNREWYGYTF
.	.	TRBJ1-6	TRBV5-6	TGTGCCAGCAGCTTGGCCCCCTGGGCTAGTTCACCCCTCCACTTT	CASSLAPWASSPLHF
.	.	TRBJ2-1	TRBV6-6	TGTGCCAGCAGCAACGGGGCTAGCCTATCCTACAATGAGCAGTTCTTC	CASSNGASLSYNEQFF
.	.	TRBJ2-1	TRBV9	TGTGCCAGCAGCCCCCAAGCCCCCCATGAGCAGTTCTTC	CASSPQAPHEQFF
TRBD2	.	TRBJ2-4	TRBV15	TGTGCCACCAGCCTCGGCGGGGGGCGGGACATTCAGTACTTC	CATSLGGGRDIQYF
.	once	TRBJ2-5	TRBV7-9	TGTGCCAGCAGCTCACTCGGAGGGAGCGCCCAAGAGACCCAGTACTTC	CASSSLGGSAQETQYF
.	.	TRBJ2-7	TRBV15	TGTGCCACCAGCAGAGATCTGGAGGGCCAGCCCTACGAGCAGTACTTC	CATSRDLEGQPYEQYF
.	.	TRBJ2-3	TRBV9	TGTGCCAGCAGCGCCTACAACACAGATACGCAGTATTTT	CASSAYNTDTQYF
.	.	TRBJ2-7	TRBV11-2	TGCGCCAGCAGCCAAGAAGACAACTCGTACGAGCAGTACTTC	CASSQEDNSYEQYF
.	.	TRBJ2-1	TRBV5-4	TGTGCATTCGAGAGGACACCCGACAATGAGCAGTTCTTC	CAFERTPDNEQFF
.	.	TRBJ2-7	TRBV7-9	TGTGCCAGCAGCCCCCCGAACTACGAGCAGTACTTC	CASSPPNYEQYF
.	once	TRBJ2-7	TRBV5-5	TGTGCCAGCAGCTTGGCTCCCGAGTCAGGGGCCGAGCAGTACTTC	CASSLAPESGAEQYF
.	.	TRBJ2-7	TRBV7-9	TGTGCCAGCAGCTTTGGCAGGGATGGTTACGAGCAGTACTTC	CASSFGRDGYEQYF
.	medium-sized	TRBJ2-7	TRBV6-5	TGTGCCAGCAGCGATGGGCACACCGCTTACGAGCAGTACTTC	CASSDGHTAYEQYF
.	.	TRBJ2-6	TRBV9	TGTGCCAGCAGGAGTGACCCTAGGGCTGGGGCCAACGTCCTGACTTTC	CASRSDPRAGANVLTF
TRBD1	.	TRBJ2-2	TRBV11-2	TGTGCCAGCGAAGGACAGGGTTACACCGGGGAGCTGTTTTTT	CASEGQGYTGELFF
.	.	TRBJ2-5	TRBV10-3	TGTGCCATCAGTGAGCCTTATGCGGAGCAAGAGACCCAGTACTTC	CAISEPYAEQETQYF
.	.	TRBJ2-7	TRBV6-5	TGTGCCAGCAGTTACTCACAGGGTACGGGGGAGCAGTACTTC	CASSYSQGTGEQYF
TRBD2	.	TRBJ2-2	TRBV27	TGTGCCAGCAGTATAGTAGGACTAGCGGGACCTCTAAACACCGGGGAGCTGTTTTTT	CASSIVGLAGPLNTGELFF
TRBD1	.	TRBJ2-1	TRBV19	TGTGCCAGTAGTAGGGACAGACTCAAGGGCTCCTACAATGAGCAGTTCTTC	CASSRDRLKGSYNEQFF
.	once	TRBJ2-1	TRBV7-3	TGTGCCAGCAGCTTAACCGGACCAGGGGACTACAATGAGCAGTTCTTC	CASSLTGPGDYNEQFF
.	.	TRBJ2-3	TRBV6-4	TGTGCCAGCAGTGCGGGAGAGCCCACAGATACGCAGTATTTT	CASSAGEPTDTQYF
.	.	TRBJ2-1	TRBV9	TGTGCCAGCAGCGTAGGGGCTAGCCTTTACAATGAGCAGTTCTTC	CASSVGASLYNEQFF
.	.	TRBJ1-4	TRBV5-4	TGTGCCAGCAGCTCCCGACGGTGGGCGGGTGAAAAACTGTTTTTT	CASSSRRWAGEKLFF
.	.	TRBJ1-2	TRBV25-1	TGTGCCAGCAGTGAAGGCAGGGAAGAAGGGGGCTACACCTTC	CASSEGREEGGYTF
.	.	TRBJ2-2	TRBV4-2	TGTGCCAGCAGCCACTCTTCAGCGGGGGAGCTGTTTTTT	CASSHSSAGELFF
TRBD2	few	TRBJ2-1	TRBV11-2	TGTGCCAGCAGCTCTAGCGGGAACCGCAATGAGCAGTTCTTC	CASSSSGNRNEQFF
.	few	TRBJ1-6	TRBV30	TGTGCCTGGAGCCGGGACACCGAAGTTTATTATAATTCACCCCTCCACTTT	CAWSRDTEVYYNSPLHF
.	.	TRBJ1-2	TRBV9	TGTGCCAGCAGCGTAACCAGAAGCGACTACACCTTC	CASSVTRSDYTF
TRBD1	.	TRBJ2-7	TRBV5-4	TGTGCCAGCAAAGTCCAGGGGGCGCTTGAGCAGTACTTC	CASKVQGALEQYF
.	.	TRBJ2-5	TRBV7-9	TGTGCCAGCAGCTTAAGGACAGTACCCGAGACCCAGTACTTC	CASSLRTVPETQYF
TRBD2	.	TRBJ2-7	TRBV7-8	TGTGCCAGTGTTACTAGCGCCTCCTACGAGCAGTACTTC	CASVTSASYEQYF
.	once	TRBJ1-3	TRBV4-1	TGCGCCAGCAGCCAAGAAGGTCCCAGGTCTGGAAACACCATATATTTT	CASSQEGPRSGNTIYF
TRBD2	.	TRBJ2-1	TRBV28	TGTGCCAGCACTTCGGGGGGGGCGCAGTTCTTC	CASTSGGAQFF
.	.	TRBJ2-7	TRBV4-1	TGCGCCAGCAGCCAAGTCGGCGGGAACTACGAGCAGTACTTC	CASSQVGGNYEQYF
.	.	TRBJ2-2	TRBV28	TGTGCCAGCAGTTTCAGAACGCCCGGGGAGCTGTTTTTT	CASSFRTPGELFF
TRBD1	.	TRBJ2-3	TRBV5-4	TGTGCCAGCAGCCAAAAAGGACACAGGGGGAGCACAGATACGCAGTATTTT	CASSQKGHRGSTDTQYF
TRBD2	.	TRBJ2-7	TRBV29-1	TGCAGCGTCCGCACGGGACTAAAATACGAGCAGTACTTC	CSVRTGLKYEQYF
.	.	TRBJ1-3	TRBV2	TGTGCCAGCAGTGAAGCCAGTTCCGGCTGGTCTGGAAACACCATATATTTT	CASSEASSGWSGNTIYF
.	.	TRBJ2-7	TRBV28	TGTGCCAGCCGCTCACCGGAGGACCCTACCTACGAGCAGTACTTC	CASRSPEDPTYEQYF
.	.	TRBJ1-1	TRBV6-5	TGTGCCAGCAGTTTCATGGTTTCGGCTGAAGCTTTCTTT	CASSFMVSAEAFF
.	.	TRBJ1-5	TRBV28	TGTGCCAGCAGTTCTACGGCCCAGCATTTT	CASSSTAQHF